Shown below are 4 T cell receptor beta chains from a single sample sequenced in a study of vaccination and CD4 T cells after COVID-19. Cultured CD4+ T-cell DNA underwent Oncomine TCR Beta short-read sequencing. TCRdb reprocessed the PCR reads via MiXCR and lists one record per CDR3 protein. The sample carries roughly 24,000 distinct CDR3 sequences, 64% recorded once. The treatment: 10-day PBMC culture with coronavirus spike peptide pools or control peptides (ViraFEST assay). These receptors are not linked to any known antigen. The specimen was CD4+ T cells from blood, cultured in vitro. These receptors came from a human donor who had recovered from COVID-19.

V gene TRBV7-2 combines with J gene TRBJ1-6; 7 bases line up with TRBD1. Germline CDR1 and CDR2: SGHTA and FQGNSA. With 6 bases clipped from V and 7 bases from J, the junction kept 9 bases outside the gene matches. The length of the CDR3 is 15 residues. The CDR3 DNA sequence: TGTGCCAGCAGATCTAGACAGGGCGCCAATTCACCCCTCCACTTT. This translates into CASRSRQGANSPLHF. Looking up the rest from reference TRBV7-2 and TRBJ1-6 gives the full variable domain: GAGVSQSPSNKVTEKGKDVELRCDPISGHTALYWYRQSLGQGLEFLIYFQGNSAPDKSGLPSDRFSAERTGGSVSTLTIQRTQQEDSAVYLCASRSRQGANSPLHFGNGTRLTVT.

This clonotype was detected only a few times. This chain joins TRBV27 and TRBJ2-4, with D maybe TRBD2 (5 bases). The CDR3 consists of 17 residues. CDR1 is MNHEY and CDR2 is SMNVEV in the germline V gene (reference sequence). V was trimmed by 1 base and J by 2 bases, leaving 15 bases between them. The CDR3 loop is CASSLYSGSGTKNIQYF. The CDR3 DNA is TGTGCCAGCAGTTTATATTCGGGATCTGGAACCAAAAACATTCAGTACTTC.

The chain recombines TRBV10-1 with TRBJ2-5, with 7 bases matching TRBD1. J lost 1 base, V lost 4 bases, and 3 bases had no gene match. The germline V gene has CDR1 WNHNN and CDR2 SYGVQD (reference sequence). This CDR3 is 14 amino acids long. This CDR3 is CASSADRVQETQYF. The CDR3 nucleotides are TGCGCCAGCAGTGCCGACAGGGTCCAAGAGACCCAGTACTTC.

The CDR3 sequence is CASSPRMRGDQETQYF. In nucleotides, the CDR3 is TGTGCCAGCAGCCCCCGGATGCGAGGTGATCAAGAGACCCAGTACTTC. The gene calls are TRBV27 and TRBJ2-5; D is undetermined. In germline, CDR1 is MNHEY, CDR2 SMNVEV (reference sequence). Trimming pared 6 bases from V and 2 bases from J, leaving 19 bases between. The length of the CDR3 is 16 residues.